A single sample is the source of the 6 T cell receptor beta chains below, sequenced in a study of blood T cell repertoires in COVID-19. The assay was immunoSEQ multiplex PCR, and TCRdb's table has in-frame clones only and misses some. The sample includes fewer than 300,000 clones, approximately 84% of them seen just once. Input material: peripheral blood. All receptors derive from a human donor with COVID-19, enrolled during active disease. The donor label of this sample is uncertain.

The V call is TRBV6-1, the J call TRBJ2-5; 7 bases map to TRBD1. The CDR3 has 15 residues. Trimming took 6 bases from V and 2 from J; bases not matched to a gene: 9. The germline CDR1 and CDR2 sequences are MNHNS and SASEGT. The CDR3 DNA sequence: TGTGCCAGCAGGACAGGGTTAGGGAGTCAAGAGACCCAGTACTTC. Its protein product is CASRTGLGSQETQYF.

The chain joins TRBV6-5 to TRBJ1-1; 10 positions match TRBD1. Looked up from germline, CDR1 is MNHEY and CDR2 is SVGAGI. V lost 7 bases to trimming and J lost 5 bases; unmatched junction nucleotides: 7. The CDR3 has 14 amino acids. CDR3: CASNLDRGLTEAFF. DNA for the CDR3: TGTGCCAGCAACTTGGACAGGGGGTTAACTGAAGCTTTCTTT.

Only a few counts were recorded for this clone. The sample holds other DNA sequences that translate to the same CDR3. This chain connects TRBV30 to TRBJ1-2; D unclear. The CDR3 loop spans 11 amino acids. CDR1 is GTSNPN and CDR2 is SVGIG in the germline V gene (reference sequence). Trimming shortened V by 1 base and J by 4 bases, and 4 bases separated the two germline ends. For the CDR3, the DNA is TGTGCCTGGAGTGCACTCTATGGCTACACCTTC. The encoded protein is CAWSALYGYTF.

The J gene is TRBJ2-3, the V gene TRBV27, with TRBD1 matching over 8 bases. Trimming cost V 8 bases and J 5 bases; bases outside gene matches: 9. The CDR3 consists of 14 residues. Germline-derived CDR1 and CDR2 are MNHEY and SMNVEV (reference sequence). CDR3 bases: TGTGCCAGCGCACCCAGGGGGCCGGGAGATACGCAGTATTTT. It encodes CASAPRGPGDTQYF.

J is TRBJ1-4 and V is TRBV5-4; D is unclear. Germline V gene data show CDR1 as SGHNT and CDR2 as YYREEE (reference sequence). The CDR3 length is 15 residues. V was shortened by 3 bases and J by 7 bases, with 16 bases between the two germline ends. The CDR3 loop reads CASSSNRGRGEKLFF. The CDR3 DNA sequence: TGTGCCAGCAGCTCGAATCGTGGTCGAGGTGAAAAACTGTTTTTT.

The rearrangement uses TRBV5-6 and TRBJ2-1, with 11 bases matching TRBD2. This CDR3 has 19 residues. Looked up from germline, CDR1 is SGHDT and CDR2 is YYEEEE. After removal of 2 bases from V and 5 bases from J, the junction contained 15 bases not matched to a gene. The DNA of the CDR3 is TGTGCCAGCAGCTTCGATGTACCACTAGCGGGAGTTCGGGACAATGAGCAGTTCTTC. The encoded protein is CASSFDVPLAGVRDNEQFF.